This TCR beta chain was sequenced in a study of cytomegalovirus exposure and HLA in healthy donors. About the study: The 500 to 850 first-cohort repertoires and the 95 to 150 validation repertoires shared the same platform, a later analysis reported.

J was trimmed by 7 bases and V by 3 bases; bases with no gene match: 5. Germline V gene lookup returns CDR1 GTSNPN and CDR2 SVGIG (reference sequence). The CDR3 is 12 residues long. Profiling relied on immunoSEQ multiplex PCR, and the TCRdb table lists in-frame clones only, not all of them. The data hold 150,000 or so clones, with 75% to 90% observed a single time. The chain combines TRBV30 with TRBJ1-1, with TRBD1 matching over 7 bases. This TCR derives from a man aged 18 to 29 in good health and CMV-seropositive. Sequences were obtained from PBMCs. In DNA, the CDR3 is TGTGCCTGGAGGAGGGGGCCTGGTGAAGCTTTCTTT. It yields the protein CAWRRGPGEAFF.